The 17 T cell receptor beta chains below were found in one sample sequenced in a study of blood T cells in healthy people across ages. Primers used in a second PCR of roughly 6 to 12 cycles were a sample-barcoded 5' primer and a J-beta primer mix. TCRdb reprocessed the 5' RACE reads with MiXCR, giving one entry per CDR3 protein. The table records around 650,000 distinct CDR3 sequences, 32% of them present only once. The sequenced sample consisted of blood. Receptor source: an elderly woman in good health.

V and J are TRBV25-1 and TRBJ1-4, with D unclear. Between the trimmed V and J ends, which lost 4 bases and 14 bases, there was a span of 17 bases. The CDR3 is 13 residues long. Germline V gene data show CDR1 as MGHDK and CDR2 as SYGVNS. DNA for the CDR3: TGTGCCAGCAGTGCCGTTAACGGGTTCGGGCTGTTTTTT. Its translation: CASSAVNGFGLFF. The entire variable domain, with the rest obtained from reference TRBV25-1 and TRBJ1-4, is as follows: EADIYQTPRYLVIGTGKKITLECSQTMGHDKMYWYQQDPGMELHLIHYSYGVNSTEKGDLSSESTVSRIRTEHFPLTLESARPSHTSQYLCASSAVNGFGLFFGSGTQLSVL.

This clonotype was recorded at least ten times. Written as DNA, the CDR3 is TGCAGTGCTAGAAAGGGACTAGCGGGGGATGATAGTGTGCAGTACTTC. This sequence encodes CSARKGLAGDDSVQYF. The rearrangement uses TRBV20-1 and TRBJ2-5, with 14 bases identical to TRBD2. The CDR3 is 16 residues long. J lost 11 bases, V lost 2 bases, and 13 bases had no gene match. Germline V lookup: CDR1 DFQATT, CDR2 SNEGSKA (reference sequence).

With regard to this clonotype: Since a much larger clone is just one base distant, this may be a read error. The chain combines TRBV3-1 with TRBJ2-5; either TRBD1 or TRBD2 may fit D (7 bases each). The CDR3 sequence is 14 residues long. Germline lookup yields CDR1 LGHDT and CDR2 YNNKEL (reference sequence). Trimming left V 4 bases short and J 11 bases short, with 20 bases between. CDR3 residues: CASSLRGRDHEQYF. CDR3 coding DNA: TGTGCCAGCAGCCTCAGGGGGAGGGATCATGAGCAGTACTTC.

This clonotype occurred many times. The chain couples TRBV27 to TRBJ1-6; D not certain. V was cut by 2 bases and J by 7 bases, with 12 bases left in between. CDR1 and CDR2 from the germline V gene are MNHEY and SMNVEV (reference sequence). This CDR3 comprises 15 residues. CDR3 sequence: CASSLVIGNNSPLHF. The CDR3 DNA is TGTGCCAGCAGTTTAGTGATAGGGAACAATTCACCCCTCCACTTT.

This clonotype came up a few times. A much larger clone lies one base from this, so it may be a read error. This rearrangement joins TRBV7-3 to TRBJ2-1; D gene unclear. The J call may be mistaken, given a closer DNA end match to TRBJ2-7. The CDR3 consists of 13 residues. CDR1 and CDR2 from the germline V gene are SGHTA and FQGTGA. The CDR3 DNA sequence: TGTGCCAGCAGCTTAGAGATATACAATGAGCAGTACTTC. Protein product: CASSLEIYNEQYF.

The rearrangement joins TRBV20-1 to TRBJ2-3, with D perhaps being TRBD1 or TRBD2 (6 bases each). The germline CDR1 and CDR2 sequences are DFQATT and SNEGSKA (reference sequence). The ends were cut back, 3 bases at V and 2 bases at J, with 15 bases in the middle. The CDR3 sequence is 15 residues long. As DNA, the CDR3 is TGCAGTGCTAGTGACAGGAGGGGTGTCACAGATACGCAGTATTTT. As protein: CSASDRRGVTDTQYF.

A remark on this clonotype: This may arise from a read error, as a much more abundant clone is one base away. The genes are TRBV20-1 and TRBJ2-6, with 8 bases that match TRBD2. CDR3 size: 16 residues. Per germline, CDR1 DFQATT and CDR2 SNEGSKA (reference sequence). CDR3 loop: CSAIRGGAFGANVRTF. Here the CDR3 DNA reads TGCAGTGCTATCCGGGGGGGCGCCTTTGGGGCCAACGTCCGGACTTTC.

The V call is TRBV30, the J call TRBJ1-1; 8 bases fit TRBD1. CDR1 is GTSNPN and CDR2 is SVGIG in the germline V gene (reference sequence). The CDR3 loop spans 14 amino acids. The V gene end was trimmed by 6 bases and the J gene end by 5 bases; junction bases not matched to a gene: 11. For the CDR3, the DNA is TGTGCCTGTAGAGCCGGATGGACAGGGACTGAAGCTTTCTTT. It codes for CACRAGWTGTEAFF. Drawing the rest from reference TRBV30 and TRBJ1-1, the complete variable domain is SQTIHQWPATLVQPVGSPLSLECTVEGTSNPNLYWYRQAAGRGLQLLFYSVGIGQISSEVPQNLSASRPQDRQFILSSKKLLLSDSGFYLCACRAGWTGTEAFFGQGTRLTVV.

This clonotype was recorded at least ten times. The rearrangement uses TRBV7-6 and TRBJ2-5; tentatively, D is TRBD1 (5 bases). Trimming shortened V by 2 bases and J by 2 bases, and 18 bases separated the two germline ends. The CDR3 is 17 amino acids. In germline, CDR1 is SGHVS, CDR2 FNYEAQ. This chain's CDR3 is CASSLLTSRGKQETQYF. CDR3 nucleotides: TGTGCCAGCAGCTTACTTACCTCTAGGGGAAAACAAGAGACCCAGTACTTC. The full variable domain, its missing parts supplied by reference TRBV7-6 and TRBJ2-5, is GAGVSQSPRYKVTKRGQDVALRCDPISGHVSLYWYRQALGQGPEFLTYFNYEAQQDKSGLPNDRFSAERPEGSISTLTIQRTEQRDSAMYRCASSLLTSRGKQETQYFGPGTRLLVL.

In its sample, this clonotype was seen many times. The J gene is TRBJ1-1, the V gene TRBV5-1; D is uncertain. Deletions cut 0 bases from V and 0 bases from J, with 3 bases between. The germline gives CDR1 SGHRS, CDR2 YFSETQ. This CDR3 spans 13 amino acids. The CDR3 here is CASSLEVNTEAFF. The CDR3 nucleotides are TGCGCCAGCAGCTTGGAGGTGAACACTGAAGCTTTCTTT.

This clonotype was recorded many times. The chain uses TRBV7-9 and TRBJ2-3, with a possible D match to TRBD2 (5 bases). Trimming removed 2 bases at V and 4 bases at J, with 13 bases between. The CDR3 consists of 15 residues. Germline CDR1 is SEHNR and CDR2 is FQNEAQ (reference sequence). The CDR3 DNA reads TGTGCCAGCAGCTTATGGGAGCGAGATGCAGATACGCAGTATTTT. It yields the protein CASSLWERDADTQYF. Looking up the rest from reference TRBV7-9 and TRBJ2-3 gives the full variable domain: DTGVSQNPRHKITKRGQNVTFRCDPISEHNRLYWYRQTLGQGPEFLTYFQNEAQLEKSRLLSDRFSAERPKGSFSTLEIQRTEQGDSAMYLCASSLWERDADTQYFGPGTRLTVL.

The chain couples TRBV28 to TRBJ2-3; 8 bases map to TRBD1. The CDR3 extends over 15 amino acids. The J segment lost 3 bases and the V segment lost 10 bases, leaving 12 bases of the junction unmatched. The germline CDR1 and CDR2 sequences are MDHEN and SYDVKM. The CDR3 coding sequence is TGTGCCACGCGATGGGACAGGAGGGGGACAGATACGCAGTATTTT. Translation gives CATRWDRRGTDTQYF.

Turning to this clonotype: A much larger clone lies a single base off, so this may be a read error. The CDR3 DNA is TGTGTCAGCAGTCGGGACTTTTCAAACACAGATACGCAGTATTTT. Amino acids: CVSSRDFSNTDTQYF. This sequence joins TRBV7-9 and TRBJ2-3; possible D gene TRBD2, 6 bases. This CDR3 region has 15 residues. Per the germline V gene, CDR1 is SEHNR and CDR2 is FQNEAQ (reference sequence). The variable domain in full, with the rest retrieved from reference TRBV7-9 and TRBJ2-3, is DTGVSQNPRHKITKRGQNVTFRCDPISEHNRLYWYRQTLGQGPEFLTYFQNEAQLEKSRLLSDRFSAERPKGSFSTLEIQRTEQGDSAMYLCVSSRDFSNTDTQYFGPGTRLTVL.

This rearrangement joins TRBV6-1 to TRBJ2-4; D is perhaps TRBD2 (5 bases). The J call may not be correct, given that the DNA end is closer to TRBJ2-7. CDR1 is MNHNS and CDR2 is SASEGT in the germline V gene. The CDR3 sequence is 12 residues long. Here the CDR3 reads CASSERLAEQYF. CDR3 nucleotides: TGTGCCAGCAGTGAAAGGCTAGCCGAGCAGTACTTC.

The rearrangement joins TRBV27 to TRBJ2-7; 10 bases agree with TRBD2. The CDR3 runs to 14 residues. Germline V gene data show CDR1 as MNHEY and CDR2 as SMNVEV (reference sequence). Trimming removed 5 bases from V and 4 bases from J; junction bases left unmatched: 5. The CDR3 loop reads CASSTTSGVYEQYF. DNA of the CDR3: TGTGCCAGCAGTACCACTAGCGGGGTATACGAGCAGTACTTC.

This clonotype has a handful of counts. The chain couples TRBV4-1 to TRBJ1-1; D remains unclear. This CDR3 is 15 amino acids long. Trimming took 1 base from V and 0 from J, leaving 9 bases between them. In germline, CDR1 is MGHRA, CDR2 YSYEKL. DNA of the CDR3: TGCGCCAGCAGCCAAGGGGTAGGAGTGAACACTGAAGCTTTCTTT. It encodes CASSQGVGVNTEAFF.

This clonotype appeared a few times. J is TRBJ1-5 and V is TRBV5-5, with no clear D. V was pared by 0 bases and J by 3 bases, with 10 bases between. The CDR3 consists of 15 residues. Germline values: CDR1 SGHKS, CDR2 YYEKEE (reference sequence). DNA of the CDR3: TGTGCCAGCAGCTTGGATCCCGTAATCAATCAGCCCCAGCATTTT. It encodes CASSLDPVINQPQHF.